This T cell receptor beta chain was identified during a study of cytomegalovirus exposure and HLA in healthy donors. The CDR3 runs 12 residues. Germline V gene sequence: CDR1 MDHEN, CDR2 SYDVKM. V trimming: 6 bases; J trimming: 5 bases; junction bases outside the gene matches: 3. The 120-subject validation cohort, separate from the 666-subject first cohort, included the donors. TCRdb's table, derived via immunoSEQ multiplex PCR, lists solely in-frame clones and lacks some. Of roughly 60,000 clones detected, roughly 94% appear once; the ten largest clones hold 5.8%. Regarding the study as a whole: Cytomegalovirus-associated status was assigned to 150 to 200 TCR beta chains. Testing in vitro showed a few CMV-associated chains specific for CMV antigens.

The sample holds one count of this clone. Its antigen is currently unknown. Sequencing input: PBMCs. The TCR sequence derives from a woman between 18 and 30 years old in good health and CMV-seropositive. The V call is TRBV28, the J call TRBJ1-1, with 7 bases identical to TRBD1. CDR3: CASRFRGTEAFF. CDR3 coding DNA: TGTGCCAGCAGGTTCAGGGGGACTGAAGCTTTCTTT.